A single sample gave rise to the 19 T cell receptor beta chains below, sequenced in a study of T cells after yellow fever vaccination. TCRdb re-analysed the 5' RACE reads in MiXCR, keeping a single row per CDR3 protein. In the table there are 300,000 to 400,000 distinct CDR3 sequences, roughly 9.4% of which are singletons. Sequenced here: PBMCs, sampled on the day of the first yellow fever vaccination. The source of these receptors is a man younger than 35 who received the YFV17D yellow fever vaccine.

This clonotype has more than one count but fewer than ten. The CDR3 reads CASSSLQGITDTQYF. The CDR3 bases are TGCGCCAGCAGCTCGTTACAGGGTATCACAGATACGCAGTATTTT. The V gene is TRBV5-1, the J gene TRBJ2-3; a possible D gene is TRBD1 (6 bases). Germline V lookup: CDR1 SGHRS, CDR2 YFSETQ. V was pared by 3 bases and J by 2 bases, with 13 bases between. There are 15 residues in the CDR3.

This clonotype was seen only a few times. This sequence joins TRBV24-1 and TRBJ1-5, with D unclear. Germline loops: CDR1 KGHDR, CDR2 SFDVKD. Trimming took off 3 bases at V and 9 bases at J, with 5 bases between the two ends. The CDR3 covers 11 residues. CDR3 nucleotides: TGTGCCACCAGTGATCCAACGCCCCAGCATTTT. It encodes CATSDPTPQHF.

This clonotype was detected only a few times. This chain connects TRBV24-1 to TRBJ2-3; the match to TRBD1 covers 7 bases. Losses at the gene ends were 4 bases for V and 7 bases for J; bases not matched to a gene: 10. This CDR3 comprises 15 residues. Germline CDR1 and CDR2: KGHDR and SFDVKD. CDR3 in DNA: TGTGCCACCAGTGACCCAAGGACAGGTGATTATACGCAGTATTTT. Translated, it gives CATSDPRTGDYTQYF.

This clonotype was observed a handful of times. The CDR3: CASSDNRGNTEAFF. The CDR3 bases are TGTGCCAGCAGTGATAACAGGGGGAACACTGAAGCTTTCTTT. The chain employs TRBV12-3 or TRBV12-4 and TRBJ1-1, with TRBD1 matching over 7 bases. The CDR3 length is 14 residues. Trimming took 5 bases from V and 1 from J; bases not matched to a gene: 4.

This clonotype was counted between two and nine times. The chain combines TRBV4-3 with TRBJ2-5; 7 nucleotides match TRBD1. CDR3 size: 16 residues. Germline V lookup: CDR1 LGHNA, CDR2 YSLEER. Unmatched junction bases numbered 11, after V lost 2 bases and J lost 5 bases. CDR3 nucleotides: TGCGCCAGCAGCCAAACCGTTTTAGGGGGCGTCGAGACCCAGTACTTC. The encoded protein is CASSQTVLGGVETQYF.

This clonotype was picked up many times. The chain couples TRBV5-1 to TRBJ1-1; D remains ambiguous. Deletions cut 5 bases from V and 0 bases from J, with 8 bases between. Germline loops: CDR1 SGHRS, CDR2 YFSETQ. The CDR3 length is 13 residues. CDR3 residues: CASRVIVNTEAFF. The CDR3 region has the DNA TGCGCCAGCAGAGTTATCGTGAACACTGAAGCTTTCTTT.

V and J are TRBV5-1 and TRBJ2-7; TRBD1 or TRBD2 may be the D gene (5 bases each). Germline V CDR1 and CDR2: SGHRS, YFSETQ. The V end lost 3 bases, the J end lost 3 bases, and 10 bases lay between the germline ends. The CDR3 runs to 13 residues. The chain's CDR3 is CASSYRDHYEQYF. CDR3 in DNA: TGCGCCAGCAGCTACCGGGACCACTACGAGCAGTACTTC. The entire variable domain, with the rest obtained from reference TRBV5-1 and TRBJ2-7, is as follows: KAGVTQTPRYLIKTRGQQVTLSCSPISGHRSVSWYQQTPGQGLQFLFEYFSETQRNKGNFPGRFSGRQFSNSRSEMNVSTLELGDSALYLCASSYRDHYEQYFGPGTRLTVT.

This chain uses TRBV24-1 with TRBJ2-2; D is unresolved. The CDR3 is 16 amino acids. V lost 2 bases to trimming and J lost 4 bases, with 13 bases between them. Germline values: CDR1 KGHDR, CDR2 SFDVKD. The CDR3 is CATSDSSRPPTGELFF. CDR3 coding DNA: TGTGCCACCAGTGATTCCTCTCGCCCGCCCACCGGGGAGCTGTTTTTT.

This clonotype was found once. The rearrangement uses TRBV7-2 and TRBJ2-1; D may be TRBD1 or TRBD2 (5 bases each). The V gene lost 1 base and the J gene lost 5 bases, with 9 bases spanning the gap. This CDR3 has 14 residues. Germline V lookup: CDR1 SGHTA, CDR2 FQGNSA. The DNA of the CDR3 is TGTACCAGCAGCTTAGGGGGGAGCAACAATGAGCAGTTCTTC. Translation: CTSSLGGSNNEQFF.

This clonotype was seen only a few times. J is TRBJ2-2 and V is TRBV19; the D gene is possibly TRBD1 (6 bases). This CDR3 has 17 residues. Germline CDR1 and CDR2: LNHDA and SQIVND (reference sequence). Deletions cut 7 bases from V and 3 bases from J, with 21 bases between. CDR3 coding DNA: TGTGCCAGTACCCAGGCCGGTTGGGACATCTACACCGGGGAGCTGTTTTTT. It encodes CASTQAGWDIYTGELFF.

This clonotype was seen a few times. CDR3 residues: CASSLDSTNEKLFF. The CDR3 coding sequence is TGCGCCAGCAGCTTAGACTCAACTAATGAAAAACTGTTTTTT. The rearrangement uses TRBV5-1 and TRBJ1-4; D uncertain. Trimming shortened V by 2 bases and J by 0 bases, and 5 bases separated the two germline ends. This CDR3 is 14 amino acids long. Germline CDR1 reads SGHRS; CDR2 reads YFSETQ.

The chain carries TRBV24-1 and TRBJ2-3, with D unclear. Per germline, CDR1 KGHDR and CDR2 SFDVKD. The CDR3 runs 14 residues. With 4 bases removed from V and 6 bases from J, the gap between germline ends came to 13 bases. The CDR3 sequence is CATSEPSSWDTQYF. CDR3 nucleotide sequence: TGTGCCACCAGTGAGCCGTCTTCTTGGGATACGCAGTATTTT.

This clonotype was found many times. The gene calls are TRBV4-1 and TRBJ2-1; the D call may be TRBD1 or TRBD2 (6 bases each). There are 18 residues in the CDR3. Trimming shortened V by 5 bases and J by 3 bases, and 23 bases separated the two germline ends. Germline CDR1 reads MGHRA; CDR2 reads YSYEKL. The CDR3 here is CASSTQLRGEIYYNEQFF. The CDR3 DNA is TGCGCCAGCAGCACCCAATTAAGGGGGGAGATTTACTACAATGAGCAGTTCTTC.

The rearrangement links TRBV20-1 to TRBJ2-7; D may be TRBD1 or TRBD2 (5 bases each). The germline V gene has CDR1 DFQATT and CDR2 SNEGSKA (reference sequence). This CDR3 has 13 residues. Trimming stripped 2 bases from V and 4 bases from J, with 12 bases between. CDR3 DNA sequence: TGCAGTGCTAGATCCACGGGACCTTACGAGCAGTACTTC. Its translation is CSARSTGPYEQYF.

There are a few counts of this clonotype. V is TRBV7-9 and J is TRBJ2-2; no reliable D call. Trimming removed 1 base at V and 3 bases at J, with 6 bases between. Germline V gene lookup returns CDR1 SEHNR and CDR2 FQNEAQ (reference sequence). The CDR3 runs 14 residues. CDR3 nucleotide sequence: TGTGCCAGCAGCTTAGGCGTAGACACCGGGGAGCTGTTTTTT. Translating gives CASSLGVDTGELFF.

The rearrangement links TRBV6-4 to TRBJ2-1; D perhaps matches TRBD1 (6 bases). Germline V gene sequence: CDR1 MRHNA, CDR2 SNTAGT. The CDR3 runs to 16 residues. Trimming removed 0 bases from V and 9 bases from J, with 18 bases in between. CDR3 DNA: TGTGCCAGCAGTGACTCGATGTACAGGGCGGCTGCTGAGCAGTTCTTC. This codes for CASSDSMYRAAAEQFF.

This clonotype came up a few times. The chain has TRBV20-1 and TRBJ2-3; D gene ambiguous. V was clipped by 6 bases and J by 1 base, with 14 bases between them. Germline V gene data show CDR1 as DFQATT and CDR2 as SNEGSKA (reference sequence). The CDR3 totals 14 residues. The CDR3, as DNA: TGCAGTGCCTGGGCCCCTGGGGGCACAGATACGCAGTATTTT. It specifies CSAWAPGGTDTQYF.

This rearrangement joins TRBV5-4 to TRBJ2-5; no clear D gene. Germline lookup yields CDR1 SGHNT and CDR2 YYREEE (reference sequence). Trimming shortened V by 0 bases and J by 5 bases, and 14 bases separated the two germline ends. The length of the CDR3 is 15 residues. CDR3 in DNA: TGTGCCAGCAGCTTGGGGGGATGGGATGCGGAGACCCAGTACTTC. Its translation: CASSLGGWDAETQYF.

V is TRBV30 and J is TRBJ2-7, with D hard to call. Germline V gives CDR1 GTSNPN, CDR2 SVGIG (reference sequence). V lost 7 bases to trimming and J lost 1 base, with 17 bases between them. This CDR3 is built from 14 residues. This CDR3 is CAFSLYGSSYEQYF. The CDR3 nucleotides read TGTGCCTTCTCCCTTTACGGATCGTCCTACGAGCAGTACTTC. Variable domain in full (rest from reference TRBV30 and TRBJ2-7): SQTIHQWPATLVQPVGSPLSLECTVEGTSNPNLYWYRQAAGRGLQLLFYSVGIGQISSEVPQNLSASRPQDRQFILSSKKLLLSDSGFYLCAFSLYGSSYEQYFGPGTRLTVT.